A selection of T cell receptor beta chains follows, all from one sample in a study of blood T cells in healthy people across ages. A single record per CDR3 protein comes from TCRdb applying MiXCR to the 5' RACE reads. The data show 1.5 million to 2 million distinct CDR3 sequences, about 28% seen once. Sequenced input: blood. Receptors originate from a woman aged 30 to 39 in good health. CDR3s include the opening cysteine and the closing phenylalanine or tryptophan. D genes are given only for firm matches. Not all rows give a size; the values are once, few, many and, for expanded clones, a class.

>TRBJ2-7|TRBD2|TRBV6-2/TRBV6-3|NA
CASTDPSGGTYEQYF
TGTGCCAGCACCGACCCTAGCGGGGGTACCTACGAGCAGTACTTC
>TRBJ1-1|NA|TRBV7-2|NA
CASRVPGVEAFF
TGTGCCAGCAGGGTACCCGGGGTTGAAGCTTTCTTT
>TRBJ1-5|NA|TRBV20-1|NA
CSAREEGRSNQPQHF
TGCAGTGCTAGAGAAGAGGGACGGAGCAATCAGCCCCAGCATTTT
>TRBJ2-7|NA|TRBV7-6|few
CASSFGTGTPADEQYF
TGTGCCAGCAGCTTCGGGACCGGGACCCCCGCGGACGAGCAGTACTTC
>TRBJ2-1|TRBD2|TRBV20-1|NA
CSARAAGGINEQFF
TGCAGTGCCCGTGCAGCGGGGGGGATAAATGAGCAGTTCTTC
>TRBJ2-7|TRBD2|TRBV5-1|few
CASSLGGTSGNEQYF
TGCGCCAGCAGCTTAGGCGGGACTAGTGGAAACGAGCAGTACTTC
>TRBJ2-5|NA|TRBV7-9|few
CASSLVREGKEQYF
TGTGCCAGCAGCTTAGTACGGGAAGGAAAAGAGCAGTACTTC
>TRBJ2-1|TRBD2|TRBV7-2|NA
CASSATGTTRSYEQFF
TGTGCCAGCAGCGCCACCGGGACTACCAGATCGTACGAGCAGTTCTTC
>TRBJ2-7|NA|TRBV11-2|once
CASSPLGQGENCEQYF
TGTGCCAGCAGCCCCCTGGGGCAGGGAGAAAACTGCGAGCAGTACTTC
>TRBJ1-2|TRBD1|TRBV12-3/TRBV12-4|many
CASSRQGTIYGYTF
TGTGCCAGCAGCCGACAGGGAACGATCTATGGCTACACCTTC
>TRBJ1-4|NA|TRBV3-1|NA
CASTLDTGRRNEKLFF
TGTGCCAGCACCCTCGACACAGGACGGAGAAATGAAAAACTGTTTTTT
>TRBJ2-3|NA|TRBV4-1|few
CASSLGTPRIDTQYF
TGCGCCAGCAGCCTCGGGACTCCTCGGATAGATACGCAGTATTTT
>TRBJ2-7|TRBD2|TRBV7-2|NA
CASSPSGSASCEQYF
TGTGCCAGCAGCCCCAGCGGGAGTGCGTCCTGCGAGCAGTACTTC
>TRBJ2-1|NA|TRBV3-1|few
CASSRGTVYNEQFF
TGTGCCAGCAGCCGCGGGACGGTCTACAATGAGCAGTTCTTC
>TRBJ2-7|NA|TRBV3-1|NA
CASSPLGSEYEQYF
TGTGCCAGCAGCCCCTTAGGGAGTGAATACGAGCAGTACTTC
>TRBJ1-1|NA|TRBV5-1|NA
CASSLRLGENTEAFF
TGCGCCAGCAGCTTGAGGTTGGGGGAAAACACTGAAGCTTTCTTT
>TRBJ1-4|NA|TRBV6-6|NA
CASSHERQGTNEKLFF
TGTGCCAGCAGTCACGAGAGGCAGGGAACTAATGAAAAACTGTTTTTT
>TRBJ2-1|TRBD2|TRBV10-3|NA
CAIGGGGLRVNEQFF
TGTGCCATCGGTGGGGGAGGGCTACGAGTCAATGAGCAGTTCTTC
>TRBJ2-5|NA|TRBV28|NA
CASTGGRGETQYF
TGTGCCAGCACCGGGGGGCGTGGGGAGACCCAGTACTTC
>TRBJ2-4|NA|TRBV5-1|many
CASSLETLAAKNIQYF
TGCGCCAGCAGCTTGGAGACTCTGGCAGCCAAAAACATTCAGTACTTC
>TRBJ2-1|TRBD1|TRBV7-8|NA
CASSSWTGRRVYNEQLF
TGTGCCAGCAGCTCCTGGACAGGGAGAAGGGTGTACAACGAGCAGTTGTTC
>TRBJ2-5|NA|TRBV10-3|NA
CAISESGAGQYETQYF
TGTGCCATCAGTGAGTCCGGAGCGGGACAGTATGAGACCCAGTACTTC
>TRBJ1-1|NA|TRBV12-3/TRBV12-4|many
CASTGANTATEAFF
TGTGCCAGCACCGGGGCCAATACGGCCACTGAAGCTTTCTTT
>TRBJ2-5|NA|TRBV29-1|many
CSVTLGSTQETQYF
TGCAGCGTTACTTTAGGGTCCACCCAAGAGACCCAGTACTTC
>TRBJ1-4|NA|TRBV29-1|NA
CSALDSSEKLFF
TGCAGCGCTTTGGACAGTTCTGAAAAACTGTTTTTT
>TRBJ1-6|NA|TRBV6-5|NA
CASSYSFGGFDNSPLHF
TGTGCCAGCAGTTACTCGTTCGGGGGTTTTGATAATTCACCCCTCCACTTT
>TRBJ2-1|NA|TRBV27|NA
CASSWGYRYNEQFF
TGTGCCAGCAGTTGGGGTTACAGGTACAATGAGCAGTTCTTC
>TRBJ1-6|NA|TRBV10-1|many
CASSAGPNSPLHF
TGCGCCAGCAGCGCAGGACCGAATTCACCCCTCCACTTT
>TRBJ2-2|NA|TRBV5-1|NA
CASSLVAGDTGELFF
TGTGCCAGCAGCTTAGTGGCAGGGGACACCGGGGAGCTGTTTTTT
>TRBJ2-3|NA|TRBV2|NA
CASSDDPTDTQYF
TGTGCCAGCAGCGATGATCCCACAGATACGCAGTATTTT
>TRBJ2-5|TRBD2|TRBV5-1|few
CATHSGGSRTQETQYF
TGCGCCACCCATAGCGGGGGCTCTCGAACGCAAGAGACCCAGTACTTC
>TRBJ2-7|TRBD1|TRBV20-1|many
CSVGQGNYEQYF
TGCAGTGTGGGACAGGGAAACTACGAGCAGTACTTC
>TRBJ2-3|NA|TRBV20-1|many
CSAREYITDTQYF
TGCAGTGCTAGAGAGTACATCACAGATACGCAGTATTTT
>TRBJ2-1|NA|TRBV15|NA
CATSRDGGAGDEQFF
TGTGCCACCAGCAGAGATGGGGGGGCGGGAGATGAGCAGTTCTTC
>TRBJ2-3|NA|TRBV7-2|NA
CASSPRFRQGSDTQYF
TGTGCCAGCAGCCCAAGATTTAGGCAAGGATCAGATACGCAGTATTTT
>TRBJ2-7|NA|TRBV5-1|once
CASRGELSSYNEQYF
TGCGCCAGCAGGGGGGAGTTGAGCTCCTACAATGAGCAGTACTTC
>TRBJ2-5|TRBD2|TRBV7-9|NA
CASGLAGVGETQYF
TGTGCCAGCGGACTAGCGGGAGTTGGAGAGACCCAGTACTTC
>TRBJ2-7|NA|TRBV7-2|few
CASRDGDSYEQYF
TGTGCCAGCAGGGACGGGGACTCCTACGAGCAGTACTTC
>TRBJ2-6|NA|TRBV28|few
CASSSPGPGANVLTF
TGTGCCAGCAGTTCCCCAGGCCCTGGGGCCAACGTCCTGACTTTC
>TRBJ1-5|NA|TRBV6-1|few
CASSDLRQEARPQHF
TGTGCCAGCAGTGATCTAAGACAGGAGGCACGGCCCCAGCATTTT
>TRBJ1-2|NA|TRBV20-1|few
CSAPNTGRNYGYTF
TGCAGTGCTCCTAATACGGGGCGAAACTATGGCTACACCTTC
>TRBJ2-5|NA|TRBV5-1|NA
CASSLGIHQETQYF
TGCGCCAGCAGCTTGGGGATTCATCAAGAGACCCAGTACTTC
>TRBJ2-5|TRBD1|TRBV15|many
CATSRDDRGPGETQYF
TGTGCCACCAGCAGAGATGACAGGGGGCCAGGAGAGACCCAGTACTTC
>TRBJ2-1|TRBD2|TRBV5-4|few
CASSLRGPGLAPNEQFF
TGTGCCAGCAGCTTGAGGGGACCGGGACTAGCCCCCAATGAGCAGTTCTTC
>TRBJ1-2|TRBD1|TRBV20-1|few
CSARDGTGDYGYTF
TGCAGTGCTAGAGACGGGACAGGTGACTATGGCTACACCTTC
>TRBJ2-1|TRBD2|TRBV5-6|many
CASSRGTSGDNEQFF
TGTGCCAGCAGCCGGGGGACTAGCGGAGACAATGAGCAGTTCTTC
>TRBJ2-6|TRBD1|TRBV27|NA
CASSIKTGSRSGANVLTF
TGTGCCAGCAGTATTAAGACAGGGAGTAGGTCTGGGGCCAACGTCCTGACTTTC
>TRBJ2-5|NA|TRBV20-1|NA
CSAPTGTGQETQYF
TGCAGTGCCCCGACGGGGACTGGCCAAGAGACCCAGTACTTC
>TRBJ2-7|NA|TRBV28|few
CASTRPQGPYEQYF
TGTGCCAGCACCCGGCCCCAGGGCCCCTACGAGCAGTACTTC
>TRBJ1-2|TRBD1|TRBV28|few
CASSFLGDRGGVFYTF
TGTGCCAGCAGTTTCCTCGGGGACAGGGGGGGTGTTTTCTACACCTTC
>TRBJ2-7|NA|TRBV20-1|many
CSARPRGRGGINYEQYF
TGCAGTGCTAGGCCGCGAGGGCGGGGCGGGATTAACTACGAGCAGTACTTC
>TRBJ1-4|NA|TRBV9|many
CASSGADEKLFF
TGTGCCAGCAGCGGGGCAGATGAAAAACTGTTTTTT
>TRBJ2-7|TRBD1|TRBV6-5|many
CASSIDRGRGEQYF
TGTGCCAGCAGTATCGACAGGGGGCGCGGGGAGCAGTACTTC
>TRBJ2-3|NA|TRBV12-5|many
CASGSGGTDTQYF
TGTGCTAGTGGTTCCGGGGGTACAGATACGCAGTATTTT
>TRBJ1-4|NA|TRBV29-1|many
CSVLGAGEGEKLFF
TGCAGCGTTCTGGGGGCCGGGGAGGGTGAAAAACTGTTTTTT
>TRBJ2-7|TRBD1|TRBV7-2|NA
CASSSTGTGSSEQYF
TGTGCCAGCAGCTCTACCGGGACAGGATCCTCCGAGCAGTACTTC
>TRBJ1-2|TRBD1|TRBV2|few
CASREQGGANYGYTF
TGTGCCAGCAGGGAACAGGGGGGAGCTAACTATGGCTACACCTTC
>TRBJ2-3|NA|TRBV28|few
CASSSAGQGTDTQYF
TGTGCCAGCAGTTCAGCGGGACAAGGCACAGATACGCAGTATTTT